Listed here are 14 T cell receptor beta chains from one sample, sequenced in a study of molecular identifiers for immune sequencing clone quantification. TCRdb independently ran MiXCR on the PCR reads; one entry per CDR3 protein. Of 350,000 or so distinct CDR3 sequences in the sample, around 21% are singletons; the top ten hold approximately 0.8%. The sequencing input was naive CD8+ T cells from blood, with Jurkat cell RNA spiked in. The subset: FACS-sorted CD8+CD4-CCR7+CD45RA+ naive T cells. The origin of the receptors is a human donor in good health. Some libraries in this study had Jurkat cell RNA spiked in.

This clonotype has a count of ten or more. The chain has TRBV5-4 and TRBJ2-7, with D hard to call. The CDR3 spans 11 residues. The germline V gene encodes CDR1 SGHNT and CDR2 YYREEE (reference sequence). Trimming cost V 7 bases and J 5 bases, with 10 bases left between them. Written as DNA, the CDR3 is TGTGCCAGCGGTTGGCCCAACGAGCAGTACTTC. Amino acid sequence: CASGWPNEQYF.

This clonotype came up many times. The J gene is TRBJ1-4, the V gene TRBV5-1, with D hard to call. V lost 3 bases, J lost 0 bases, and 6 bases lay in between. The CDR3 spans 14 residues. CDR1 and CDR2 (germline): SGHRS, YFSETQ. For the CDR3, the DNA is TGCGCCAGCAGCTCTTTTGCAACTAATGAAAAACTGTTTTTT. Translated, it gives CASSSFATNEKLFF.

This clonotype was detected ten times or more. The chain carries TRBV25-1 and TRBJ2-5; D not certain. Germline values: CDR1 MGHDK, CDR2 SYGVNS. The V end was cut by 2 bases, the J end by 2 bases, with 9 bases between. This CDR3 comprises 14 residues. The CDR3 reads CASSERFRQETQYF. The CDR3 region has the DNA TGTGCCAGCAGTGAACGTTTCAGACAAGAGACCCAGTACTTC. Together with reference TRBV25-1 and TRBJ2-5, the CDR3 gives the full variable domain: EADIYQTPRYLVIGTGKKITLECSQTMGHDKMYWYQQDPGMELHLIHYSYGVNSTEKGDLSSESTVSRIRTEHFPLTLESARPSHTSQYLCASSERFRQETQYFGPGTRLLVL.

This clonotype has at least ten counts. The V gene is TRBV7-2, the J gene TRBJ2-7, with D possibly being TRBD2 (5 bases). V was trimmed by 3 bases and J by 4 bases, leaving 16 bases between them. The CDR3 length is 15 residues. The germline CDR1 and CDR2 sequences are SGHTA and FQGNSA. CDR3 sequence reads: CASSFYLGRGYEQYF. The CDR3 DNA reads as TGTGCCAGCAGCTTCTATCTGGGCAGAGGGTACGAGCAGTACTTC.

Details on this clonotype: Just one base apart from a much larger clone, this may be a read error. Here the CDR3 omits its conserved ending phenylalanine or tryptophan, so a read error is the likely source. This rearrangement joins TRBV7-9 to TRBJ2-3; D is undetermined. CDR3 length: 15 amino acids. CDR1 SEHNR and CDR2 FQNEAQ come from the germline V gene (reference sequence). Trimming removed 7 bases from V and 2 bases from J, with 16 bases in between. In DNA form, the CDR3 reads TGTGCCAGCATCCACGTCCAGGAATACACAGATACGCAGTATCTT. This sequence encodes CASIHVQEYTDTQYL.

This clonotype appeared many times. The chain has TRBV12-3 or TRBV12-4 and TRBJ2-3, with D uncertain. This CDR3 spans 13 amino acids. V was trimmed by 5 bases and J by 8 bases, leaving 14 bases between them. CDR3 DNA sequence: TGTGCCAGCAGTCCCTGGATTTGGGGTACGCAGTATTTT. It codes for CASSPWIWGTQYF.

The V gene is TRBV3-1, the J gene TRBJ1-1, with D tentatively TRBD1 (5 bases). CDR3 length: 14 amino acids. Germline CDR1 is LGHDT and CDR2 is YNNKEL (reference sequence). The V end was cut by 0 bases, the J end by 4 bases, with 9 bases between. CDR3 loop: CASSQDGAGTEAFF. The CDR3 bases are TGTGCCAGCAGCCAAGATGGGGCAGGCACTGAAGCTTTCTTT.

For this clonotype: Just one base apart from a much larger clone, this may be a read error. The chain combines TRBV12-3 or TRBV12-4 with TRBJ2-1; 9 bases are shared with TRBD2. The CDR3 loop spans 13 amino acids. After removal of 1 base from V and 8 bases from J, the junction contained 0 bases not matched to a gene. The CDR3 nucleotides are TGTGCCAGCAGTTTAGAGCGGGAGGATGAGCAGTTCTTC. Translation: CASSLEREDEQFF.

This clonotype showed up many times. The rearrangement joins TRBV28 to TRBJ1-6, with D tentatively TRBD1 (5 bases). The germline gives CDR1 MDHEN, CDR2 SYDVKM. This CDR3 has 15 residues. Trimming pared 3 bases from V and 12 bases from J, leaving 18 bases between. Here the CDR3 DNA reads TGTGCCAGCAGTTTCCGTGGGGACTCCCCTTTACCCCTCCACTTT. As protein: CASSFRGDSPLPLHF.

This clonotype was counted between two and nine times. A junction boundary mismatches the germline segment, possibly from a read error. The V and J genes are TRBV19 and TRBJ2-1; possible D gene TRBD2, 6 bases. CDR1 is LNHDA and CDR2 is SQIVND in the germline V gene (reference sequence). The CDR3 has 12 residues. The CDR3 nucleotides read TGTGCCAGTAAGTCACGACTAGGAACTTGGCTCTTC. Residues: CASKSRLGTWLF.

This clonotype was counted many times. The genes are TRBV9 and TRBJ2-5; D might be TRBD1 or TRBD2, each matching 5 bases. The germline V gene encodes CDR1 SGDLS and CDR2 YYNGEE. CDR3 size: 15 residues. Trimming removed 3 bases at V and 5 bases at J, with 17 bases between. This CDR3 is CASSGSGTRRETQYF. CDR3 DNA sequence: TGTGCCAGCAGCGGCTCCGGGACCCGTAGGGAGACCCAGTACTTC.

There are many counts of this clonotype. J is TRBJ1-2 and V is TRBV30, with TRBD1 as a possible D gene (5 bases). There are 14 residues in the CDR3. The germline gives CDR1 GTSNPN, CDR2 SVGIG (reference sequence). V was cut by 5 bases and J by 5 bases, with 18 bases left in between. The CDR3 is CAWGREGRGYGYTF. CDR3 coding DNA: TGTGCCTGGGGCCGTGAAGGGAGGGGATATGGCTACACCTTC.

Concerning this clonotype itself: A much more abundant neighbour one base away suggests this may be a read error. The chain carries TRBV27 and TRBJ2-7; D is unclear. The CDR3 spans 14 residues. Germline CDR1 reads MNHEY; CDR2 reads SMNVEV (reference sequence). The CDR3 bases are TGTGCCAGCAGTTTGGCCAGGACCTCCTACGAGCCGTACTTC. Its protein product is CASSLARTSYEPYF.

This clonotype showed up many times. The chain combines TRBV7-9 with TRBJ2-5; 9 positions agree with TRBD1. This CDR3 comprises 21 residues. V was clipped by 4 bases and J by 2 bases; unmatched bases: 23. CDR1 and CDR2 from the germline V gene are SEHNR and FQNEAQ (reference sequence). For the CDR3, the DNA is TGTGCCAGCAGCTCTTTACCGGGACAGGGCTTCGCTAGCTCGATTCAAGAGACCCAGTACTTC. Translating it yields CASSSLPGQGFASSIQETQYF. Together with reference TRBV7-9 and TRBJ2-5, the CDR3 gives the full variable domain: DTGVSQNPRHKITKRGQNVTFRCDPISEHNRLYWYRQTLGQGPEFLTYFQNEAQLEKSRLLSDRFSAERPKGSFSTLEIQRTEQGDSAMYLCASSSLPGQGFASSIQETQYFGPGTRLLVL.